This T cell receptor beta chain came from a study of blood T cell repertoires in COVID-19. At the level of the study: Some COVID-19 samples were acute and others convalescent; all came from the United States, Italy and Spain. PBMCs, B-cell-depleted T cells, or T cells provided the cDNA or gDNA that made up the material.

Authors' data handling: Nucleated cell counts were estimated from reference gene primer amplification. Generated by immunoSEQ multiplex PCR, the TCRdb table keeps only in-frame clones and is missing some. From that table come the V and J calls and clone size; the DNA was used to work out D and trimming. The sample includes about 14,000 clones, 85% to 90% of them seen just once. This clone was seen just once. The CDR3 length is 13 residues. The V end was cut by 5 bases, the J end by 7 bases, with 11 bases between. Sequences were obtained from peripheral blood. J is TRBJ1-4 and V is TRBV12-3 or TRBV12-4; D is undetermined. The sequence was collected from a man between 50 and 59 years old with active COVID-19. The CDR3 sequence: CASSPSLSEKLFF. The CDR3 DNA is TGTGCCAGCAGTCCCTCTTTGTCTGAAAAACTGTTTTTT.